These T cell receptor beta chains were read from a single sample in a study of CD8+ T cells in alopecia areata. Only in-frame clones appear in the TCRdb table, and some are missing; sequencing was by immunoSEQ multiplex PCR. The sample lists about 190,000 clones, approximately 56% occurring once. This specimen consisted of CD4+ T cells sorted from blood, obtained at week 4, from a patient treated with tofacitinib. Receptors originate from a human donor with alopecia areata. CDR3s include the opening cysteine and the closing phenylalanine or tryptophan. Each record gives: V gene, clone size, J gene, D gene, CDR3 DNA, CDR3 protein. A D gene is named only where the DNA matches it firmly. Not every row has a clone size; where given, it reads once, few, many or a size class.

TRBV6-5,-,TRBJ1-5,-,TGTGCCAGCAGTTACGCCCGGGAGCAGCCCCAGCATTTT,CASSYAREQPQHF
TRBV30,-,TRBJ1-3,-,TGTGCCTGGATGTCCGGCGGAAACACCATATATTTT,CAWMSGGNTIYF
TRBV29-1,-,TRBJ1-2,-,TGCAGCGTTGCCGTCGGGGCTTTTGGCTACACCTTC,CSVAVGAFGYTF
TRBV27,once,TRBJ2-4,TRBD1,TGTGCCAGCAGTAAGGGACAGGCGCTAGCCAAAAACATTCAGTACTTC,CASSKGQALAKNIQYF
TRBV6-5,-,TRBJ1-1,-,TGTGCCAGCAGTAGGGACAAGAACACTGAAGCTTTCTTT,CASSRDKNTEAFF
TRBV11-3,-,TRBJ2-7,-,TGTGCCAGCAGCTCCTCGGGCCTCCGGGGGCAGTACTTC,CASSSSGLRGQYF
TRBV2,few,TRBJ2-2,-,TGTGCCAGCAGCGCGACATATCTTGGCACCGGGGAGCTGTTTTTT,CASSATYLGTGELFF
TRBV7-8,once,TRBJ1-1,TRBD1,TGTGCCAGCAGCACGCGGGACAGGGGAGGTAACACTGAAGCTTTCTTT,CASSTRDRGGNTEAFF
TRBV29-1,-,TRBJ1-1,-,TGCAGCGTGAGGACGGTGAACACTGAAGCTTTCTTT,CSVRTVNTEAFF
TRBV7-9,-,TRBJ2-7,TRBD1,TGTGCCAGCAGCTTAAGGGGGCTACATTACGAGCAGTACTTC,CASSLRGLHYEQYF
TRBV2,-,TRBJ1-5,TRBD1,TGTGCCAGCAGCTCCCAGGGGGACGGCCAGCCCCAGCATTTT,CASSSQGDGQPQHF
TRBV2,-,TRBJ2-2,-,TGTGCCAGCAGCGAAGTGCGGGGAACCGGGGAGCTGTTTTTT,CASSEVRGTGELFF
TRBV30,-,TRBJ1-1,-,TGTGCCTGGAGTGCCTACGGGACCAGTGATGCTTTCTTT,CAWSAYGTSDAFF
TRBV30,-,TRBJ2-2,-,TGTGCCTGGAGTCGGGGGCAAGGCGGGGAGCTGTTTTTT,CAWSRGQGGELFF
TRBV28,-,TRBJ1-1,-,TGTGCCAGCAGTCCACCGGGACTGAAGAACACTGAAGCTTTCTTT,CASSPPGLKNTEAFF
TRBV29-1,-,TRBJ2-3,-,TGCAGCGTTGAATTCGGCAGAGCCACAGATACGCAGTATTTT,CSVEFGRATDTQYF
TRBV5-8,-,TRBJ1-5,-,TGTGCCAGCAGCTTTTTACCTAATCAGCCCCAGCATTTT,CASSFLPNQPQHF
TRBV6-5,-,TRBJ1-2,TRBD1,TGTGCCAGCCGTTTTGGGGACAGGGAGAACTATGGCTACACCTTC,CASRFGDRENYGYTF
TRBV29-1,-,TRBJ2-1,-,TGCAGCGTTGTTGTGACTAGTCTCCCTGAGTTGGTCTTC,CSVVVTSLPELVF
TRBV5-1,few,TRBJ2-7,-,TGCGCCAGCAGGCAACAGGGAACCTACGAGCAGTACTTC,CASRQQGTYEQYF
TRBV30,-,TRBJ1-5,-,TGTGCCTGGAGTAAGGGGTGGAATCAGCCCCAGCATTTT,CAWSKGWNQPQHF
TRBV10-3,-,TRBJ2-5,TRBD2,TGTGCCATCAGTGGGGGCGGGAGAATCCAAGAGACCCAGTACTTC,CAISGGGRIQETQYF
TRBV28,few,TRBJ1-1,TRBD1,TGTGCCAGCAACTCGGACAGGGGGCTGAACACTGAAGCTTTCTTT,CASNSDRGLNTEAFF
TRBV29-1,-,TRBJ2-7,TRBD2,TGCAGCGTCCTGGGACTAGCGGGATTATCCGAGCAGTACTTC,CSVLGLAGLSEQYF
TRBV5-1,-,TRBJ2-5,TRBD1,TGCGCCAGCAGCGGACAGGGTAGACGAGAGACCCAGTACTTC,CASSGQGRRETQYF
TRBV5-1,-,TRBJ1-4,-,TGCGCCAGCAGCTTGGCCGGGGTAACTAATGAAAAACTGTTTTTT,CASSLAGVTNEKLFF
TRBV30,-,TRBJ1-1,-,TGTGCCTTCAATGTGAGGGCAGGAGTGAACACTGAAGCTTTCTTT,CAFNVRAGVNTEAFF
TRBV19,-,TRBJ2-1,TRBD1,TGTGCCAGTAGAGCTCCCCGACAGGGATCGGGTGAGCAGTTCTTC,CASRAPRQGSGEQFF
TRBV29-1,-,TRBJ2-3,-,TGCAGCGTTCGCCCGAGTGGAGATACGCAGTATTTT,CSVRPSGDTQYF
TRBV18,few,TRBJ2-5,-,TGTGCCAGCTCACCAGGGGACGGGATCCAAGAGACCCAGTACTTC,CASSPGDGIQETQYF
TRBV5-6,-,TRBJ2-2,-,TGTGCCAGCAGCTTGGTATCGGCAGACACCGGGGAGCTGTTTTTT,CASSLVSADTGELFF
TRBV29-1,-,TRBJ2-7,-,TGCAGCGTTGCTTGGCGAGGGGTCCACGAGCAGTACTTC,CSVAWRGVHEQYF
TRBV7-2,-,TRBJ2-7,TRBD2,TGTGCCAGCAGCTCCGATCCGGGACTAGCGGGAGGTGGGGAGCAGTACTTC,CASSSDPGLAGGGEQYF
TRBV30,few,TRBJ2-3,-,TGTGCCTGGAGTGTTATAGGGATCGGAACGCAGTATTTT,CAWSVIGIGTQYF
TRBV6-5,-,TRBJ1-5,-,TGTGCCAGCAGTTACCGACGCGATCAGCCCCAGCATTTT,CASSYRRDQPQHF
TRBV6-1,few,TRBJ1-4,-,TGTGCCAGCAGTGAGAGACCGAAGTCTAATGAAAAACTGTTTTTT,CASSERPKSNEKLFF
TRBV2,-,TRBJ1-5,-,TGTGCCAGCAGTTCCGAGGCCCACAATCAGCCCCAGCATTTT,CASSSEAHNQPQHF
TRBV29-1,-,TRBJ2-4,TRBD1,TGCAGCGCAGGGACAGGGGGTTCTCTAGCCAAAAACATTCAGTACTTC,CSAGTGGSLAKNIQYF
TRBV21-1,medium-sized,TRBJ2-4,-,TGTGCCAGCACCCATAGTAGCGCCAAAAACATTCAGTACTTC,CASTHSSAKNIQYF
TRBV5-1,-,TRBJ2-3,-,TGCGCCAGCAGCCCAAACACAGATACGCAGTATTTT,CASSPNTDTQYF
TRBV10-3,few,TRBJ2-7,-,TGTGCCATCAGGGCCTTGGGCCAAGAGCAGTACTTC,CAIRALGQEQYF
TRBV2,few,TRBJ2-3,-,TGTGCCAGCAGCGATAGCAGGGATACGCAGTATTTT,CASSDSRDTQYF
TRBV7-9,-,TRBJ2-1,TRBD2,TGTGCCAGCAGCTTAGGTTCCGGGACTAGCGGTTTGTATGAGCAGTTCTTC,CASSLGSGTSGLYEQFF
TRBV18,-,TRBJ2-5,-,TGTGCCAGCTCACCAAATGAAGAGACCCAGTACTTC,CASSPNEETQYF
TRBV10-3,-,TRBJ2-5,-,TGTGCCATCAGTGGGGTAGCGGAAGAGACCCAGTACTTC,CAISGVAEETQYF
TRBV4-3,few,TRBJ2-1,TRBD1,TGCGCCAGCAGCCAAGATTGGACAGGCAACAATGAGCAGTTCTTC,CASSQDWTGNNEQFF
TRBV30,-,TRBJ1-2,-,TGTGCCTGGAGTATCCTATACCCCGCCTCTGGTTACACCTTC,CAWSILYPASGYTF
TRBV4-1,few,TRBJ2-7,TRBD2,TGCGCCAGCAGTTCGATAGCGGGAGTTGGCACCTACGAGCAGTACTTC,CASSSIAGVGTYEQYF